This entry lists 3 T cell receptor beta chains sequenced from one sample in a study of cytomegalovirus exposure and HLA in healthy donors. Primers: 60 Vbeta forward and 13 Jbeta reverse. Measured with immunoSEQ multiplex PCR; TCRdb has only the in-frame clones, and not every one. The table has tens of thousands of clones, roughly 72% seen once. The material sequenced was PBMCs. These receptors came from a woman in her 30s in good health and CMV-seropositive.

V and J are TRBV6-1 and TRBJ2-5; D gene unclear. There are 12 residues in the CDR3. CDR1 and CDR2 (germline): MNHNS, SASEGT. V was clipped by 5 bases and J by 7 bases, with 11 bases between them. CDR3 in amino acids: CASSPLPGTQYF. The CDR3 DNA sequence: TGTGCCAGCAGTCCCCTACCCGGGACCCAGTACTTC.

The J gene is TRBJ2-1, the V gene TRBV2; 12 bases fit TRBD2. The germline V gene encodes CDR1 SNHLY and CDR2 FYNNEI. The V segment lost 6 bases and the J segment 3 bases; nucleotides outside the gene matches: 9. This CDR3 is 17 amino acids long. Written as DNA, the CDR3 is TGTGCCAGCAGCAAGATCTCGGGACTAGCGGGCTACAATGAGCAGTTCTTC. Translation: CASSKISGLAGYNEQFF.

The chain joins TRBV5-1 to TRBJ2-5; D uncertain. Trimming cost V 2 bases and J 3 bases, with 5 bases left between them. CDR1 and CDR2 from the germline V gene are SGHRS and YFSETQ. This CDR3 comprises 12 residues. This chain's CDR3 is CASSLTEETQYF. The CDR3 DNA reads TGCGCCAGCAGCTTAACAGAAGAGACCCAGTACTTC.